A single sample gave rise to the 2 T cell receptor beta chains below, sequenced in a study of cytomegalovirus exposure and HLA in healthy donors. The PCR had 60 Vbeta and 13 Jbeta primers. Only in-frame clones appear in the TCRdb table, and some are missing; sequencing was by immunoSEQ multiplex PCR. Of tens of thousands of clones listed, 82% are singletons. Sample: PBMCs. The receptors here all came from a man aged 45-60 years in good health and CMV-seronegative.

The V call is TRBV4-2, the J call TRBJ1-5; D may be TRBD1 (5 bases). This CDR3 has 14 residues. V gave up 4 bases and J gave up 7 bases, with 14 bases separating them. Germline loops: CDR1 LGHNA, CDR2 YNFKEQ. CDR3 sequence: CASSPQQGEQPQHF. CDR3 nucleotides: TGTGCCAGCAGCCCACAGCAGGGCGAACAGCCCCAGCATTTT.

This clone was recorded once. V gene TRBV6-5 combines with J gene TRBJ2-1, with 9 bases lining up with TRBD2. J gave up 5 bases and V 7 bases, and 6 bases lay outside the gene matches. The CDR3 has 14 amino acids. Per the germline V gene, CDR1 is MNHEY and CDR2 is SVGAGI. CDR3 loop: CASKSIAGDNEQFF. The DNA of the CDR3 is TGTGCCAGCAAGAGTATAGCGGGAGACAATGAGCAGTTCTTC.